There are a few counts of the clone carrying this TCR beta chain. Its antigen remains unidentified. CDR3 size: 14 residues. Trimming cost V 4 bases and J 10 bases, with 17 bases left between them. Each sample yielded at least 6 micrograms of PBMC total RNA. Combining a sample-barcoded 5' primer with a J-beta primer mix, a second PCR ran for roughly 6 to 12 cycles. Every single cDNA molecule received a tag from a template-switch adaptor with 12 random nucleotides. MiXCR, applied by TCRdb to the 5' RACE reads, yields one record per CDR3 protein. The sample has about 1.6 million distinct CDR3 sequences; around 36% are singletons. The data stem from a study of blood T cells in healthy people across ages. Study results and limitations: Age advanced and TCR beta diversity per million T cells fell, roughly linearly. Estimated diversity across one million T cells was deemed an underestimate.

The chain joins TRBV12-3 or TRBV12-4 to TRBJ2-1; unclear D gene. Input material: blood. This TCR came from a woman in her 30s in good health. The CDR3 reads CASSSTSEDLEQFF. The CDR3 region has the DNA TGTGCCAGCAGTTCCACCTCCGAGGACCTCGAGCAGTTCTTC.